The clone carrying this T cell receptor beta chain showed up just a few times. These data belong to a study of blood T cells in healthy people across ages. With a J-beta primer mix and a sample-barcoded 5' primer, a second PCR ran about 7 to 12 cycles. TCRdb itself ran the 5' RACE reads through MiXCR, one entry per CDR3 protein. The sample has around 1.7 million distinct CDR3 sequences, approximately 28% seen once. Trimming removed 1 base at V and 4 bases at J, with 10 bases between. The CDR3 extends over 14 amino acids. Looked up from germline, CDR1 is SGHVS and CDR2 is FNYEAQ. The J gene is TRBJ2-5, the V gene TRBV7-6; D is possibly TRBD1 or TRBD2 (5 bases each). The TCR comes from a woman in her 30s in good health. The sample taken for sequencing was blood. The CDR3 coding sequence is TGTGCCAGCAGCTTAGTATCGGGACGAGAGACCCAGTACTTC. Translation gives CASSLVSGRETQYF. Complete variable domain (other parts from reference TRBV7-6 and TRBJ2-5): GAGVSQSPRYKVTKRGQDVALRCDPISGHVSLYWYRQALGQGPEFLTYFNYEAQQDKSGLPNDRFSAERPEGSISTLTIQRTEQRDSAMYRCASSLVSGRETQYFGPGTRLLVL.